These 15 T cell receptor beta chains originate from one sample sequenced in a study of T-cell memory formation after mild COVID-19. One entry per CDR3 protein, called by TCRdb with MiXCR from the 5' RACE reads. The data hold around 250,000 distinct CDR3 sequences, with 16% observed a single time. The sequenced material came from PBMCs or a T cell subset sorted from them (not recorded which). Receptors originate from a man younger than 35 who had mild COVID-19 (a few samples of this study predate the infection). Cell type and time point are not known.

This chain connects TRBV9 to TRBJ2-1; tentative D call: TRBD2 (5 bases). CDR1 SGDLS and CDR2 YYNGEE come from the germline V gene. CDR3 size: 19 residues. Trimming cost V 4 bases and J 0 bases, with 23 bases left between them. CDR3 region: CASSLTWAADFSSYNEQFF. The CDR3 nucleotides are TGTGCCAGCAGCCTCACCTGGGCGGCGGACTTTAGCTCCTACAATGAGCAGTTCTTC.

This clonotype has at least ten counts. The J gene is TRBJ2-3, the V gene TRBV4-3, with D maybe TRBD2 (6 bases). V lost 5 bases, J lost 1 base, and 13 bases lay in between. This CDR3 is 15 amino acids long. Per the germline V gene, CDR1 is LGHNA and CDR2 is YSLEER. In nucleotides, the CDR3 is TGCGCCAGCAGCTTGGGGGGAGACGGCACAGATACGCAGTATTTT. Translating gives CASSLGGDGTDTQYF.

This clonotype was seen repeatedly, ten times or more. V is TRBV7-9 and J is TRBJ2-1; D possibly corresponds to TRBD1 (6 bases). The CDR3 spans 9 residues. Trimming cost V 11 bases and J 12 bases, with 11 bases left between them. The germline V gene has CDR1 SEHNR and CDR2 FQNEAQ (reference sequence). The CDR3 here is CALGRGQFF. The CDR3 DNA follows: TGTGCCCTGGGCAGGGGGCAGTTCTTC.

The chain combines TRBV7-2 with TRBJ1-6; D is possibly TRBD1 (6 bases). CDR3 size: 13 residues. Germline V gene lookup returns CDR1 SGHTA and CDR2 FQGNSA. Deletions cut 5 bases from V and 10 bases from J, with 12 bases between. CDR3 DNA: TGTGCCAGCAGCATCAACAGGGACTCACCCCTCCACTTT. This gives the protein CASSINRDSPLHF.

This chain joins TRBV18 and TRBJ2-3; D might be TRBD2 (6 bases). Trimming cost V 5 bases and J 2 bases, with 11 bases left between them. The germline CDR1 and CDR2 sequences are KGHSH and LQKENI. This CDR3 comprises 14 residues. The CDR3 DNA sequence: TGTGCCAGCTCAAGCCGGGAGAACACAGATACGCAGTATTTT. Its translation: CASSSRENTDTQYF. The variable domain in full, completed from reference TRBV18 and TRBJ2-3, reads NAGVMQNPRHLVRRRGQEARLRCSPMKGHSHVYWYRQLPEEGLKFMVYLQKENIIDESGMPKERFSAEFPKEGPSILRIQQVVRGDSAAYFCASSSRENTDTQYFGPGTRLTVL.

The V call is TRBV20-1, the J call TRBJ1-2, with D possibly being TRBD1 (5 bases). There are 12 residues in the CDR3. Germline V gene lookup returns CDR1 DFQATT and CDR2 SNEGSKA (reference sequence). V was cut by 3 bases and J by 4 bases, with 9 bases left in between. CDR3 nucleotide sequence: TGCAGTGCTAGGGGACCTAGCTATGGCTACACCTTC. Its protein is CSARGPSYGYTF.

This clonotype has at least ten counts. The CDR3 DNA is TGTGCCAGCAGCATAGGGGGGACGTGGGCCAAAAACATTCAGTACTTC. Its translation is CASSIGGTWAKNIQYF. V is TRBV11-2 and J is TRBJ2-4; the D call may be TRBD1 or TRBD2 (6 bases each). Per the germline V gene, CDR1 is SGHAT and CDR2 is FQNNGV. Trimming removed 5 bases at V and 1 base at J, with 15 bases between. The CDR3 has 16 amino acids. Based on the CDR3 plus reference TRBV11-2 and TRBJ2-4, the full variable domain is EAGVAQSPRYKIIEKRQSVAFWCNPISGHATLYWYQQILGQGPKLLIQFQNNGVVDDSQLPKDRFSAERLKGVDSTLKIQPAKLEDSAVYLCASSIGGTWAKNIQYFGAGTRLSVL.

The chain combines TRBV28 with TRBJ2-7; TRBD1 or TRBD2 may be the D gene (5 bases each). The germline gives CDR1 MDHEN, CDR2 SYDVKM. The CDR3 consists of 12 residues. Between the trimmed V and J ends, which lost 6 bases and 2 bases, there was a span of 8 bases. CDR3 protein: CASRSGPYEQYF. The CDR3 DNA follows: TGTGCCAGCAGATCGGGGCCCTACGAGCAGTACTTC.

CDR3 sequence (DNA): TGCGCCAGCAGCCACAAACAGGGGGCTTCAAGCTCCTACGAGCAGTACTTC. It translates to CASSHKQGASSSYEQYF. The V gene is TRBV4-1, the J gene TRBJ2-7, with 9 bases fitting TRBD1. Trimming removed 3 bases from V and 0 bases from J; junction bases left unmatched: 9. The CDR3 sequence is 17 residues long. Germline lookup yields CDR1 MGHRA and CDR2 YSYEKL.

The chain is built from TRBV4-2 and TRBJ2-3, with TRBD2 identical over 7 bases. J gave up 5 bases and V 10 bases, and 9 bases lay outside the gene matches. Germline CDR1 LGHNA, CDR2 YNFKEQ. The CDR3 spans 13 residues. CDR3: CATGTNPVDTQYF. The DNA of the CDR3 is TGTGCCACCGGGACTAACCCTGTAGATACGCAGTATTTT.

This clonotype was seen only a few times. The chain recombines TRBV6-2 or TRBV6-3 with TRBJ2-3; 10 positions match TRBD2. The CDR3 consists of 16 residues. CDR1 MNHEY and CDR2 SVGEGT come from the germline V gene. The trim removed 2 bases at V and 6 bases at J, leaving 8 bases unmatched. The CDR3 DNA sequence: TGTGCCAGCAGTTACCCTAGCGGGGGATTTTCGGATACGCAGTATTTT. This translates into CASSYPSGGFSDTQYF.

The V and J genes are TRBV29-1 and TRBJ2-7, with 7 nucleotides matching TRBD2. Trimming took 5 bases from V and 10 from J; bases not matched to a gene: 5. The CDR3 sequence is 10 residues long. The germline CDR1 and CDR2 sequences are SQVTM and ANQGSEA. The DNA of the CDR3 is TGCAGCGTTTTGGGAGGGCAACAGTACTTC. Its protein product is CSVLGGQQYF.

This clonotype was detected many times. The chain couples TRBV30 to TRBJ2-3, with 11 bases aligning to TRBD2. The CDR3 contains 13 residues. Per germline, CDR1 GTSNPN and CDR2 SVGIG (reference sequence). The ends lost 6 bases at V and 6 bases at J; junction bases unmatched: 5. The CDR3 loop reads CACSLAGADTQYF. Written as DNA, the CDR3 is TGTGCCTGTTCACTAGCGGGGGCGGATACGCAGTATTTT.

V usage is TRBV20-1 and J usage is TRBJ1-6, with D perhaps matching TRBD1 (6 bases). There are 13 residues in the CDR3. The V end lost 3 bases, the J end lost 10 bases, and 13 bases lay between the germline ends. The germline gives CDR1 DFQATT, CDR2 SNEGSKA (reference sequence). CDR3 nucleotides: TGCAGTGCTAGTCTACAGGGAGACTCACCCCTCCACTTT. Residues: CSASLQGDSPLHF.

As concerns this clonotype: The junction departs from germline at one end; a sequencing error may be responsible. This chain links TRBV2 with TRBJ1-2, with D maybe TRBD1 (5 bases). The CDR3 runs to 14 residues. Per germline, CDR1 SNHLY and CDR2 FYNNEI. The CDR3 region has the DNA TGTGCCATCAGTGAACGGGACCTAAACTATGGCTACACCTTC. It specifies CAISERDLNYGYTF.